This paragraph covers one T cell receptor (beta chain) sequence. Its antigen remains unknown. TCRdb keeps only in-frame clones here, not all; method: immunoSEQ multiplex PCR. This sample yields roughly 1,500 clones, of which about 13% are seen a single time; 7.6% belongs to the top ten. The sample comes from a study of tumour-infiltrating T cells in Burkitt lymphoma. Turning to the study itself: This cohort included all epidemiological subtypes of Burkitt lymphoma. Survival, overall and progression-free, tracked with productive clonality. General observations from the study: Several public clonotypes were shared across many Burkitt lymphoma patients.

The sample consisted of tumor tissue. The receptor was derived from a human donor with Burkitt lymphoma.

CDR3 amino acids: CASSGPQNQETQYF. The CDR3 DNA is TGTGCCAGCAGCGGACCTCAGAACCAAGAGACCCAGTACTTC. V is TRBV5-4 and J is TRBJ2-5; D is unresolved. Germline V gene lookup returns CDR1 SGHNT and CDR2 YYREEE (reference sequence). V dropped 4 bases and J dropped 0 bases, with 10 bases sitting between them. The CDR3 extends over 14 amino acids.